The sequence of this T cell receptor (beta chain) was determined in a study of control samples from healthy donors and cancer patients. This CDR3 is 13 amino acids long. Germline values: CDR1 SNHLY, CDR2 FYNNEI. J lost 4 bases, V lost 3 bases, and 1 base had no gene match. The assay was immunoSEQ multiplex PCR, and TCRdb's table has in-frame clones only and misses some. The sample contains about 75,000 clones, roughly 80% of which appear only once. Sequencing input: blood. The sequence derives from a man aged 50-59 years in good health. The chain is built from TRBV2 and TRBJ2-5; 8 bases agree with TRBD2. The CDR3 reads CASSDLAGETQYF. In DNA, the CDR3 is TGTGCCAGCAGTGACCTAGCGGGAGAGACCCAGTACTTC. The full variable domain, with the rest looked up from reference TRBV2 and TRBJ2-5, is EPEVTQTPSHQVTQMGQEVILRCVPISNHLYFYWYRQILGQKVEFLVSFYNNEISEKSEIFDDQFSVERPDGSNFTLKIRSTKLEDSAMYFCASSDLAGETQYFGPGTRLLVL.